These 8 T cell receptor beta chains were sequenced from one sample in a study of radiotherapy plus CTLA-4 blockade in lung cancer. The table came from immunoSEQ multiplex PCR; TCRdb's copy has only in-frame clones and leaves some out. The table has about 93,000 clones, about 86% seen once. This material consisted of peripheral blood, taken from a patient treated with radiotherapy plus ipilimumab. The receptors here all came from a human donor with non-small cell lung cancer that progressed on radiotherapy plus ipilimumab.

The V call is TRBV4-2, the J call TRBJ1-2, with 8 bases fitting TRBD1. The CDR3 is 16 amino acids. The ends lost 3 bases at V and 0 bases at J; junction bases unmatched: 6. Germline V gene lookup returns CDR1 LGHNA and CDR2 YNFKEQ. The CDR3 region is CASSQGDRGPNYGYTF. In DNA, the CDR3 is TGTGCCAGCAGCCAGGGAGACAGGGGACCTAACTATGGCTACACCTTC.

The rearrangement links TRBV27 to TRBJ1-1; D is possibly TRBD1 (5 bases). The CDR3 is 14 residues long. The germline V gene has CDR1 MNHEY and CDR2 SMNVEV (reference sequence). Trimming removed 1 base from V and 3 bases from J, with 9 bases in between. In DNA form, the CDR3 reads TGTGCCAGCAGTTTATGGGGCAGGGACACTGAAGCTTTCTTT. Its translation is CASSLWGRDTEAFF.

V usage is TRBV6-1 and J usage is TRBJ2-1, with 11 positions matching TRBD1. There are 14 residues in the CDR3. The germline gives CDR1 MNHNS, CDR2 SASEGT. V dropped 3 bases and J dropped 7; count of bases not matched to a gene: 2. The CDR3, as DNA: TGTGCCAGCAGTGAGCGGGACAGGGGGAATGAGCAGTTCTTC. It translates to CASSERDRGNEQFF.

The gene calls are TRBV29-1 and TRBJ2-1, with 8 bases matching TRBD2. The J segment lost 12 bases and the V segment lost 4 bases, leaving 2 bases of the junction unmatched. This CDR3 is built from 10 residues. CDR1 is SQVTM, CDR2 ANQGSEA, per germline. The DNA of the CDR3 is TGCAGCGTTGTAGCGGGACCGCAGTTCTTC. Encoded protein: CSVVAGPQFF.

Concerning this clone: The junction and the germline gene differ at one end; a read error may be behind it. CDR3 sequence reads: CASRRGGSNQPQHF. In nucleotides, the CDR3 is TGTGCGAGCAGGCGGGGGGGCAGCAATCAGCCCCAGCATTTT. The gene calls are TRBV5-6 and TRBJ1-5; D perhaps matches TRBD1 (6 bases). The CDR3 totals 14 residues. Germline values: CDR1 SGHDT, CDR2 YYEEEE.

V and J are TRBV5-1 and TRBJ2-1, with 8 nucleotides matching TRBD2. Germline V gene lookup returns CDR1 SGHRS and CDR2 YFSETQ. V lost 0 bases, J lost 5 bases, and 4 bases stayed unmatched. The CDR3 runs 15 residues. CDR3 bases: TGCGCCAGCAGCTTGGTAGCGGGATCTAACAATGAGCAGTTCTTC. As protein: CASSLVAGSNNEQFF.

This clone was found once. This chain links TRBV7-9 with TRBJ1-2; D unresolved. V was cut by 5 bases and J by 7 bases, with 20 bases left in between. Germline CDR1 SEHNR, CDR2 FQNEAQ (reference sequence). The CDR3 runs to 15 residues. The CDR3 sequence: CASSPSGGSIRGYTF. DNA for the CDR3: TGTGCCAGCAGCCCGTCGGGAGGGAGTATACGTGGCTACACCTTC.

This chain connects TRBV5-4 to TRBJ1-2; no reliable D call. V was trimmed by 2 bases and J by 2 bases, leaving 10 bases between them. The CDR3 length is 14 residues. From germline, CDR1 is SGHNT and CDR2 YYREEE (reference sequence). CDR3 region: CASSLKGQNYGYTF. The DNA of the CDR3 is TGTGCCAGCAGCTTAAAGGGTCAGAACTATGGCTACACCTTC.